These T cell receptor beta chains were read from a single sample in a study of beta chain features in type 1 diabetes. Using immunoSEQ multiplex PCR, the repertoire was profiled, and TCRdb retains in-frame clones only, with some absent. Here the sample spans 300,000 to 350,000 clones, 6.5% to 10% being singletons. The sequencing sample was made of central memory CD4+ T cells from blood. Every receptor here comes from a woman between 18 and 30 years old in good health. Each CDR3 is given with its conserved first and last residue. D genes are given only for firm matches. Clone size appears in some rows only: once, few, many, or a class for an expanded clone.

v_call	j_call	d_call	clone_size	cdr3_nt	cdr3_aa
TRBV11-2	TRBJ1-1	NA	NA	TGTGCCAGCAGCTTAGAATCGAGTCCGAACACTGAAGCTTTCTTT	CASSLESSPNTEAFF
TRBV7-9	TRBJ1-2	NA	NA	TGTGCCAGCAGCTTAAACCAGCCAGGGAATGGCTACACCTTC	CASSLNQPGNGYTF
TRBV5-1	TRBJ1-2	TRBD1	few	TGCGCCAGCAGCTTGGCCATGGACAGGTCCGGCTACACCTTC	CASSLAMDRSGYTF
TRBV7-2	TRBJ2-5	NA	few	TGTGCCAGCAGCTTAATAGCGGACCAAGAGACCCAGTACTTC	CASSLIADQETQYF
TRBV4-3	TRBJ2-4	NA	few	TGCGCCAGCAGCCAAGAGGTGAGGGACCCCAAAAACATTCAGTACTTC	CASSQEVRDPKNIQYF
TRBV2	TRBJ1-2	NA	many	TGTGCCAGCAGTCCGGACGATGGCTACACCTTC	CASSPDDGYTF
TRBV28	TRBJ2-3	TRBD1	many	TGTGCCAGCAGTTTTGGTGGACAGGGTAGAGATACGCAGTATTTT	CASSFGGQGRDTQYF
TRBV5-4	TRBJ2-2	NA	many	TGTGCCAGCAGCTTGACAGGGAATAGAGTCACCGGGGAGCTGTTTTTT	CASSLTGNRVTGELFF
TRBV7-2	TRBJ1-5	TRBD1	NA	TGTGCCAGCAGCTACCTACCCAGGGGGAATCAGCCCCAGCATTTT	CASSYLPRGNQPQHF
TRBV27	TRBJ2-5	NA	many	TGTGCCAGCAGTTCTGGCCAACCCGGGGCGGAGACCCAGTACTTC	CASSSGQPGAETQYF
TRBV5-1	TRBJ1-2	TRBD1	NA	TGCGCCAGCAGCAGTACGCCTATGACAGGGGAAGGCTACACCTTC	CASSSTPMTGEGYTF
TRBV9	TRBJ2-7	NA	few	TGTGCCAGCAGCGTGGGGATCTCCTACGAGCAGTACTTC	CASSVGISYEQYF
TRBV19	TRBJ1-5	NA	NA	TGTGCCAGTAGTATAAAACAGGATAGAATTGGACCCCAGCATTTT	CASSIKQDRIGPQHF
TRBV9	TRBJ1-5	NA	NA	TGTGCCAGCAGCGTAGGGCCAGGGGCTCAGCCCCAGCATTTT	CASSVGPGAQPQHF
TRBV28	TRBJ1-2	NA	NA	TGTGCCAGCAGTTTGACAACGAACTATGGCTACACCTTC	CASSLTTNYGYTF
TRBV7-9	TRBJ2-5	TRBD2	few	TGTGCCAGCAGCCCCCTTTACGAGCGGGAGGGGGAGACCCAGTACTTC	CASSPLYEREGETQYF
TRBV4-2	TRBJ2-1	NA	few	TGTGCCAGCAGCCCGTGGGTGGGAGCGGTGAATGAGCAGTTCTTC	CASSPWVGAVNEQFF
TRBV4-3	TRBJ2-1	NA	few	TGCGCCAGCAGCCAAGAATTCGTCGATGAGCAGTTCTTC	CASSQEFVDEQFF
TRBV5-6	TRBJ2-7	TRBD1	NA	TGTGCCAGCAGCCCATCGACAGGGGGGTACGAGCAGTACTTC	CASSPSTGGYEQYF
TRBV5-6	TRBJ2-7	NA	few	TGTGCCAGCAGCTTGCGTGGCAGAAACGGCGAGCAGTACTTC	CASSLRGRNGEQYF
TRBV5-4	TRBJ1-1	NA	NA	TGTGCCAGCAGCCACGAGGGGACGGAAGCTTTCTTT	CASSHEGTEAFF
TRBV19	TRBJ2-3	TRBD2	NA	TGTGCCAGTAGTATAGTAGGAAGACTAGCGGGAAAGCAGTATTTT	CASSIVGRLAGKQYF
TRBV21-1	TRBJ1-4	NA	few	TGTGCCAGCAGCAAAAGTAAAGGGACAGGGGAAAAACTGTTTTTT	CASSKSKGTGEKLFF
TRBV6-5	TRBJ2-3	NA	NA	TGTGCCAGCAGTATCCAGGGACAAAGCACAGATACGCAGTATTTT	CASSIQGQSTDTQYF
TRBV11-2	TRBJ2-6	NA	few	TGTGCCAGCAGCTCCCGGTTACAGTCTGGGGCCAACGTCCTGACTTTC	CASSSRLQSGANVLTF
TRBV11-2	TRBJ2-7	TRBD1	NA	TGTGCCAGCAGCTCCGTAACAGGGGCCGGTCACGAGCAGTACTTC	CASSSVTGAGHEQYF
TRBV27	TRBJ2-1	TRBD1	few	TGTGCCAGCAGTTCCGGGACAGGGAACAATGAGCAGTTCTTC	CASSSGTGNNEQFF
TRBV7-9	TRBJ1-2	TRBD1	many	TGTGCCAGCAGCTTAGATGGGACAGGTGGCTACACCTTC	CASSLDGTGGYTF
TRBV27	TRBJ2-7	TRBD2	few	TGTGCCAGCAGTCGACTAGCAGGTTCCTACGAGCAGTACTTC	CASSRLAGSYEQYF
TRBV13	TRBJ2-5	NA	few	TGTGCCAGCAGCTTAGTTTCTGAGACCCAGTACTTC	CASSLVSETQYF
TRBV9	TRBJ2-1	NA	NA	TGTGCCAGCAGCAAAACCGGGATCGCGATCAATGAGCAGTTCTTC	CASSKTGIAINEQFF
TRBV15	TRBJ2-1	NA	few	TGTGCCACCAGCAGAGACGTCAGGGATGAGCAGTTCTTC	CATSRDVRDEQFF
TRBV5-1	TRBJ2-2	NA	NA	TGCGCCAGCAGCTTGGATCCAATGAACACCGGGGAGCTGTTTTTT	CASSLDPMNTGELFF
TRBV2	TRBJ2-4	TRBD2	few	TGTGCCAGCACCATACTAGCGGGAGCTGGCAAAAACATTCAGTACTTC	CASTILAGAGKNIQYF
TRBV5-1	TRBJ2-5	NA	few	TGCGCCAGCAGCTCGGAGGCGCAGACCCAGTACTTC	CASSSEAQTQYF
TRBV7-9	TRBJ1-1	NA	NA	TGTGCCAGCAGAAAGACCCAAACCGGGACTGAAGCTTTCTTT	CASRKTQTGTEAFF
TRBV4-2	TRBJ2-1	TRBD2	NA	TGTGCCAGCAGCCATAGAACGGGGCGCGGGAGGGCCCTCGTAGTGGTTGCTGAGCAGTTCTTC	CASSHRTGRGRALVVVAEQFF
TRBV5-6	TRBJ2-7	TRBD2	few	TGTGCCAGCAGTAAGACTAGCGGGAGGTATACCTACGAGCAGTACTTC	CASSKTSGRYTYEQYF
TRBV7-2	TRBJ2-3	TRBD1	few	TGTGCCAGCAGCTTAGCGAGGGCGGGACAGGAGCAGTATTTT	CASSLARAGQEQYF